This T cell receptor beta chain was identified in a study of response to subunit inactivated influenza vaccine. Ten or more counts support this clonotype. Germline assignment: CDR1 ENHRY and CDR2 SYGVKD. The V end lost 4 bases, the J end lost 1 base, and 10 bases lay between the germline ends. The CDR3 has 15 amino acids. MiXCR, run by TCRdb on the RT-PCR reads, gives a single entry per CDR3 protein. The data show 710,000 or so distinct CDR3 sequences, less than 20% seen once. Sequenced material: PBMCs from blood, taken 11 to 12 days after vaccination. V gene TRBV10-3 combines with J gene TRBJ2-2; D might be TRBD1 (6 bases). The receptor was derived from a man aged 50 to 59 who received an inactivated influenza vaccine. In nucleotides, the CDR3 is TGTGCCATCAGTGCCGTCAGGGGGAACACCGGGGAGCTGTTTTTT. Its protein product is CAISAVRGNTGELFF.